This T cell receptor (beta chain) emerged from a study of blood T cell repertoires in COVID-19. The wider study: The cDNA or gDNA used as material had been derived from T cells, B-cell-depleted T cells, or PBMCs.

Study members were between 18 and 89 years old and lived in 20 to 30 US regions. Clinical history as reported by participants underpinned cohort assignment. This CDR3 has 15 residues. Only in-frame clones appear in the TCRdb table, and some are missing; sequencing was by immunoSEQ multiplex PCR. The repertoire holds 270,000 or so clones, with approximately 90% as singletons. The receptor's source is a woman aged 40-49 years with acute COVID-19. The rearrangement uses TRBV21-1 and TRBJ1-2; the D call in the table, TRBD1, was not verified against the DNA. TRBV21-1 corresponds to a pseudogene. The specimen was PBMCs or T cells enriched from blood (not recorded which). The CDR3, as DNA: TGTGCCAGCAGCAAAGATCTGGACAGGGAGGATGGCTACACCTTC. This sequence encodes CASSKDLDREDGYTF.